The text below deals with one T cell receptor beta chain. Its antigen is still unknown. The CDR3 runs 15 residues. Germline values: CDR1 SGDLS, CDR2 YYNGEE. Reanalyzing the 5' RACE reads, TCRdb keeps one entry per CDR3 protein, without DNA. Its table lists some 300,000 distinct CDR3 sequences. The data originate from a study of T cells expressing NK-cell markers. Study-level points and caveats: In a group of about 6 donors, dominant NKG2C+ clonotypes represented about 1.0-7.5% of CD8+ T cells. Unclear, still, was the HCMV specificity of the expanded NKG2C+ T cell clones.

The sequenced sample consisted of blood T cells: a sorted CD56 or NKG2C T cell subset, CD4+ or CD8+ T cells, or bulk PBMC T cells (not recorded which). The chain joins TRBV9 to TRBJ2-1; with no DNA, the TCRdb D assignment of TRBD2 cannot be verified. This clonotype originated in a man between 18 and 29 years old in good health. The CDR3 region is CASSASGRETNEQFF.